Sequencing of this T cell receptor beta chain was carried out in a study of cytomegalovirus exposure and HLA in healthy donors. Study observations and caveats: Confirmation was obtained in vitro that a few CMV-associated chains are specific for CMV antigens. Reports credit the classifier with highly specific, highly sensitive diagnosis of cytomegalovirus status. Most CMV-associated TCR beta chains were later found to appear HLA-restricted.

Trimming stripped 0 bases from V and 10 bases from J, with 20 bases between. In germline, CDR1 is SGDLS, CDR2 YYNGEE. The CDR3 is 17 residues long. This clone has only one observation. Its antigen is undetermined. The PCR ran on 60 Vbeta and 13 Jbeta primers. The table came from immunoSEQ multiplex PCR; TCRdb's copy has only in-frame clones and leaves some out. The sample has 90,000 to 150,000 clones, more than 60% seen once. The sequence was obtained from a man aged 35 to 55 in good health and CMV-seropositive. The sequencing sample was made of PBMCs. The J gene is TRBJ1-6, the V gene TRBV9; possibly TRBD1 for D (5 bases). The CDR3 region has the DNA TGTGCCAGCAGCGTAGACCCAGGCGGGGCAGGGTACTCACCCCTCCACTTT. This gives the protein CASSVDPGGAGYSPLHF.